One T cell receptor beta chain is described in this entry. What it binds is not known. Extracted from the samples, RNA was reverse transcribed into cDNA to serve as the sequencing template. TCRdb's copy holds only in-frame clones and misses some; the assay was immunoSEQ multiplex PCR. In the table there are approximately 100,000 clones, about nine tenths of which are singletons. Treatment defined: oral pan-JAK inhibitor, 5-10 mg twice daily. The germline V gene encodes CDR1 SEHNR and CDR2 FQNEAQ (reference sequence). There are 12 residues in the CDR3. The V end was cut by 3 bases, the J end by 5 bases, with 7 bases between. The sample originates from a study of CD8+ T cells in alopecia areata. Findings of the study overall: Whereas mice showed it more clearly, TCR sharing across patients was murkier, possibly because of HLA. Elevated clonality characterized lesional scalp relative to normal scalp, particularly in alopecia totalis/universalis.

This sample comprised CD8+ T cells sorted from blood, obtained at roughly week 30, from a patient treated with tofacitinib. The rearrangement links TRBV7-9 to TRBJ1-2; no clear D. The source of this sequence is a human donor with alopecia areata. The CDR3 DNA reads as TGTGCCAGCAGCTTTGGGAGTTATGGCTACACCTTC. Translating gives CASSFGSYGYTF.